These 27 T cell receptor beta chains came from one sample sequenced in a study of regulatory T cells in long-lasting Graves disease. As to time point: newly diagnosed GD, antithyroid drugs for less than 3 months. Researchers made the TCR library from RNA that was extracted from PBMCs. Libraries of TCR beta came from iRepertoire HTBI primers plus Arm-PCR of CDR3 regions. TCRdb independently ran MiXCR on the multiplex PCR reads; one entry per CDR3 protein. In the table there are under 300,000 distinct CDR3 sequences, more than 15% of which are singletons. These data are also associated with another study on T cells in Graves' hyperthyroidism and ophthalmopathy.

The input for sequencing was peripheral blood mononuclear cells (PBMCs), taken at new diagnosis, from a patient treated with antithyroid drugs. The receptors here all came from a woman in her 30s with Graves disease.

The sample holds many counts of this clonotype. The chain combines TRBV29-1 with TRBJ2-3; TRBD2 matches 7 bases. The germline V gene has CDR1 SQVTM and CDR2 ANQGSEA. The ends lost 6 bases at V and 5 bases at J; junction bases unmatched: 5. This CDR3 contains 12 residues. This CDR3 is CSVGTGGDTQYF. For the CDR3, the DNA is TGCAGCGTCGGGACGGGGGGAGATACGCAGTATTTT.

The chain joins TRBV4-1 to TRBJ1-5; 8 bases are shared with TRBD1. The V segment lost 0 bases and the J segment 1 base; nucleotides outside the gene matches: 5. CDR3 length: 17 residues. Germline CDR1 reads MGHRA; CDR2 reads YSYEKL. CDR3 residues: CASSQDGTGGSNQPQHF. The CDR3 DNA follows: TGCGCCAGCAGCCAAGATGGGACAGGTGGGAGCAATCAGCCCCAGCATTTT.

Regarding this clonotype: This may be a read error: a much more frequent sequence differs by one nucleotide. The conserved phenylalanine or tryptophan normally closing the CDR3 is absent here, so this likely arose from a read error. The chain couples TRBV14 to TRBJ2-5; possibly TRBD2 for D (5 bases). CDR1 and CDR2 from the germline V gene are SGHDN and FVKESK. This CDR3 is built from 13 residues. Trimming removed 4 bases at V and 4 bases at J, with 10 bases between. CDR3 nucleotide sequence: TGTGCCAGCAGCCGCCGGGGATCAGAGACCCAGTACATC. Translating gives CASSRRGSETQYI.

This chain joins TRBV24-1 and TRBJ2-1; a weak D match, TRBD1 (5 bases). V was pared by 2 bases and J by 13 bases, with 20 bases between. The CDR3 spans 15 residues. Germline-derived CDR1 and CDR2 are KGHDR and SFDVKD. The CDR3 DNA is TGTGCCACCAGTGATTCAAGGGGTCTAGACTGGTTACAGTTCTTC. Protein product: CATSDSRGLDWLQFF.

Many counts were recorded for this clonotype. This chain uses TRBV5-1 with TRBJ2-5; D may be TRBD1 (6 bases). The V gene lost 5 bases and the J gene lost 1 base, with 15 bases spanning the gap. Germline lookup yields CDR1 SGHRS and CDR2 YFSETQ. The CDR3 has 15 residues. The CDR3 region is CASSNSGDSQETQYF. CDR3 nucleotides: TGCGCCAGCAGTAACTCAGGGGATTCCCAAGAGACCCAGTACTTC.

The J gene is TRBJ2-3, the V gene TRBV27; a weak D match, TRBD1 (5 bases). CDR1 and CDR2 from the germline V gene are MNHEY and SMNVEV (reference sequence). V lost 5 bases to trimming and J lost 3 bases, with 9 bases between them. The CDR3 consists of 13 residues. The chain's CDR3 is CASSAKGTDTQYF. DNA of the CDR3: TGTGCCAGCAGTGCAAAGGGGACAGATACGCAGTATTTT.

This clonotype was counted at least ten times. The chain links TRBV7-2 to TRBJ2-7; the D is unclear. This CDR3 contains 13 residues. Trimming shortened V by 1 base and J by 4 bases, and 8 bases separated the two germline ends. The germline V gene has CDR1 SGHTA and CDR2 FQGNSA. The CDR3 spells CASSLGRQYEQYF. The CDR3 nucleotides are TGTGCCAGCAGCTTAGGGCGCCAGTACGAGCAGTACTTC.

In this sample, this clonotype turned up many times. One end of the junction does not line up with germline, which may come from a read error. V and J are TRBV6-1 and TRBJ1-3, with D possibly matching TRBD1 (5 bases). The CDR3 extends over 15 amino acids. Germline V gene data show CDR1 as MNHNS and CDR2 as SASEGT. CDR3 residues: CACSEYRGTGNTIYF. As DNA, the CDR3 is TGTGCCTGCAGTGAATATCGGGGGACGGGAAACACCATATATTTT.

This clonotype was seen ten or more times. This chain joins TRBV20-1 and TRBJ1-2; 8 positions agree with TRBD1. CDR3 length equals 15 residues. Germline loops: CDR1 DFQATT, CDR2 SNEGSKA (reference sequence). The J segment lost 1 base and the V segment lost 5 bases, leaving 9 bases of the junction unmatched. Here the CDR3 DNA reads TGCAGTGCTTCGGATCAGACAGGGGTTAACTATGGCTACACCTTC. Protein sequence: CSASDQTGVNYGYTF.

This clonotype was seen ten or more times. The CDR3 reads CASSTSNYGYTF. In DNA, the CDR3 is TGTGCCAGCAGCACATCTAACTATGGCTACACCTTC. The chain joins TRBV12-3 or TRBV12-4 to TRBJ1-2; no clear D. The CDR3 is 12 amino acids. V was shortened by 6 bases and J by 0 bases, with 5 bases between the two germline ends.

At least ten counts were recorded for this clonotype. This chain links TRBV7-3 with TRBJ1-4; D is unclear. CDR1 and CDR2 (germline): SGHTA, FQGTGA. This CDR3 has 14 residues. V lost 3 bases and J lost 0, with 5 bases in between. CDR3 sequence reads: CASSFRPTNEKLFF. For the CDR3, the DNA is TGTGCCAGCAGCTTTCGACCAACTAATGAAAAACTGTTTTTT.

The chain is built from TRBV20-1 and TRBJ2-1; 8 nucleotides align to TRBD2. The CDR3 length is 15 residues. V shed 0 bases, J shed 3 bases, and the junction held 4 bases outside the gene matches. Germline loops: CDR1 DFQATT, CDR2 SNEGSKA (reference sequence). The CDR3 DNA is TGCAGTGCTAGAGAGAGTAGCGGGATCTACAATGAGCAGTTCTTC. Its translation: CSARESSGIYNEQFF.

This clonotype was observed many times. The CDR3 loop is CASSHRRGGQETQYF. Written as DNA, the CDR3 is TGTGCCAGCAGCCACCGTCGGGGGGGCCAAGAGACCCAGTACTTC. V gene TRBV3-1 combines with J gene TRBJ2-5, with 8 nucleotides matching TRBD2. Germline V lookup: CDR1 LGHDT, CDR2 YNNKEL (reference sequence). J lost 1 base, V lost 3 bases, and 4 bases had no gene match. The CDR3 length is 15 residues.

The chain carries TRBV5-1 and TRBJ2-7; possibly TRBD2 for D (6 bases). Trimming left V 1 base short and J 2 bases short, with 10 bases between. In germline, CDR1 is SGHRS, CDR2 YFSETQ. CDR3 length: 14 residues. In DNA, the CDR3 is TGCGCCAGCAGCTTGCTTAGCGGTACCTACGAGCAGTACTTC. This codes for CASSLLSGTYEQYF. Based on the CDR3 plus reference TRBV5-1 and TRBJ2-7, the full variable domain is KAGVTQTPRYLIKTRGQQVTLSCSPISGHRSVSWYQQTPGQGLQFLFEYFSETQRNKGNFPGRFSGRQFSNSRSEMNVSTLELGDSALYLCASSLLSGTYEQYFGPGTRLTVT.

A note on this clonotype: A far larger clone is a single base away, which makes a read error likely. V is TRBV20-1 and J is TRBJ2-5, with D perhaps matching TRBD1 (5 bases). Trimming shortened V by 3 bases and J by 11 bases, and 10 bases separated the two germline ends. The V gene's germline CDR1 is DFQATT and CDR2 SNEGSKA (reference sequence). CDR3 size: 10 residues. For the CDR3, the DNA is TGCAGTGCTAGGGACAATGAGCAGTACTTC. Translated: CSARDNEQYF.

This rearrangement joins TRBV29-1 to TRBJ2-1, with 7 bases lining up with TRBD2. This CDR3 contains 14 residues. Per the germline V gene, CDR1 is SQVTM and CDR2 is ANQGSEA. V trimming: 7 bases; J trimming: 0 bases; junction bases outside the gene matches: 6. As DNA, the CDR3 is TGCAGCGCCCGCCCGGGGGGCTCCTACAATGAGCAGTTCTTC. Its translation: CSARPGGSYNEQFF.

CDR3: CASSSSGQVYEQYF. CDR3 DNA: TGTGCCAGCAGCTCCTCCGGGCAGGTCTACGAGCAGTACTTC. The J gene is TRBJ2-7, the V gene TRBV5-4; D gene uncertain. V gave up 3 bases and J gave up 3 bases, with 13 bases separating them. The germline V gene encodes CDR1 SGHNT and CDR2 YYREEE (reference sequence). This CDR3 is 14 amino acids long.

This clonotype came up many times. The chain links TRBV20-1 to TRBJ2-7; 8 nucleotides match TRBD1. Germline V gene sequence: CDR1 DFQATT, CDR2 SNEGSKA (reference sequence). CDR3 size: 11 residues. V lost 7 bases, J lost 6 bases, and 5 bases stayed unmatched. The CDR3 bases are TGCAGTGGGGCAGGGGGCCTCGAGCAGTACTTC. This gives the protein CSGAGGLEQYF.

Ten or more counts support this clonotype. A read error may produce the germline difference seen at one junction end. The CDR3 region is CASSQVGALNEQFF. The DNA for the CDR3 is TGCGCCAGCAGCCAAGTCGGGGCTCTTAATGAGCAGTTCTTC. This sequence joins TRBV4-2 and TRBJ2-1; D is perhaps TRBD1 or TRBD2 (5 bases each). The CDR3 is 14 residues long. Germline CDR1 and CDR2: LGHNA and YNFKEQ.

Concerning this clonotype: A read error is possible here, since a much larger clone lies one base away. Lacking the conserved final phenylalanine or tryptophan, this CDR3 likely reflects a read error. The chain recombines TRBV2 with TRBJ1-2; D is ambiguous. This CDR3 spans 12 amino acids. The germline V gene encodes CDR1 SNHLY and CDR2 FYNNEI. The V end was cut by 2 bases, the J end by 4 bases, with 5 bases between. This CDR3 reads CASSEKAYGYTS. Written as DNA, the CDR3 is TGTGCCAGCAGTGAAAAGGCCTATGGCTACACCTCC.

In this sample, this clonotype turned up a few times. This sequence joins TRBV29-1 and TRBJ2-7, with D possibly TRBD2 on 6 matching bases. The CDR3 runs to 13 residues. V was clipped by 7 bases and J by 4 bases, with 17 bases between them. CDR1 SQVTM and CDR2 ANQGSEA come from the germline V gene. The CDR3, as DNA: TGCAGCGCGAGGCGTCAGGGAGGTTACGAGCAGTACTTC. Translating gives CSARRQGGYEQYF.

This clonotype was observed many times. The gene calls are TRBV6-1 and TRBJ1-5; tentative D call: TRBD1 (6 bases). Trimming stripped 2 bases from V and 9 bases from J, with 20 bases between. Per germline, CDR1 MNHNS and CDR2 SASEGT. The CDR3 spans 16 residues. The CDR3 DNA reads as TGTGCCAGCAGTGAAATGGCAGGGGCGGTCCAGATGCCCCAGCATTTT. Protein: CASSEMAGAVQMPQHF.

The table lists this clonotype with many counts. The J gene is TRBJ2-1, the V gene TRBV6-1, with D tentatively TRBD1 or TRBD2 (6 bases each). V lost 5 bases and J 10 bases, leaving 18 bases between the germline ends. The V gene's germline CDR1 is MNHNS and CDR2 SASEGT. CDR3 length: 14 amino acids. The CDR3 nucleotides are TGTGCCAGCAGTCGATCTGTGAGGGGGGCGGAGCAGTTCTTC. It yields the protein CASSRSVRGAEQFF.

The table lists this clonotype with many counts. The rearrangement uses TRBV6-2 or TRBV6-3 and TRBJ2-1; D possibly corresponds to TRBD2 (7 bases). V was pared by 5 bases and J by 6 bases, with 14 bases between. CDR3 length: 14 residues. In germline, CDR1 is MNHEY, CDR2 SVGEGT. CDR3 coding DNA: TGTGCCAGCAGTGAACGGGGAGGGGGCAATGAGCAGTTCTTC. The encoded protein is CASSERGGGNEQFF.

This clonotype was observed a single time. The junction departs from germline at one end; a sequencing error may be responsible. The J gene is TRBJ1-5, the V gene TRBV5-1; D not resolved. This CDR3 has 14 amino acids. Germline CDR1 and CDR2: SGHRS and YFSETQ. In DNA, the CDR3 is TGTGCCAGCAGCTTCACAGAAGGCAATCAGCCCCAGCATTTT. This gives the protein CASSFTEGNQPQHF.

The rearrangement uses TRBV11-1 and TRBJ2-4, with 10 bases aligning to TRBD1. The germline V gene has CDR1 SGHAT and CDR2 FQDESV (reference sequence). Trimming at V came to 5 bases and at J to 7 bases, leaving 8 bases not matched to a gene. The CDR3 covers 15 residues. CDR3 sequence (DNA): TGTGCCAGCAGCCGACAGGGGGCGGTTGGGAACATTCAGTACTTC. It codes for CASSRQGAVGNIQYF.

In its sample, this clonotype was seen many times. This chain joins TRBV7-2 and TRBJ1-1; D might be TRBD1 (6 bases). The CDR3 is made up of 15 amino acids. Germline CDR1 and CDR2: SGHTA and FQGNSA. The germline V and J ends were trimmed by 5 bases and 4 bases, with 17 bases remaining between them. The CDR3 sequence: CASSTGQSLGTEAFF. DNA for the CDR3: TGTGCCAGCAGCACCGGACAGAGCCTTGGCACTGAAGCTTTCTTT.